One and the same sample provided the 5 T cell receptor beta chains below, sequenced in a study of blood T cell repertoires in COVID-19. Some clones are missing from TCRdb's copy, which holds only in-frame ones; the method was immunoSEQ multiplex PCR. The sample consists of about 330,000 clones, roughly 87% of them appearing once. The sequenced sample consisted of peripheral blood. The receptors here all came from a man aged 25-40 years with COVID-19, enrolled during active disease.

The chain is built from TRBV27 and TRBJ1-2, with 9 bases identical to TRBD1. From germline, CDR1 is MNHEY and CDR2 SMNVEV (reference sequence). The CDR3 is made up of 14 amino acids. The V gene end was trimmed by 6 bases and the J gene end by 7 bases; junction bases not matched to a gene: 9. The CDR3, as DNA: TGTGCCAGCAGCCTACAGGGGGCATCGCTTGGCTACACCTTC. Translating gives CASSLQGASLGYTF.

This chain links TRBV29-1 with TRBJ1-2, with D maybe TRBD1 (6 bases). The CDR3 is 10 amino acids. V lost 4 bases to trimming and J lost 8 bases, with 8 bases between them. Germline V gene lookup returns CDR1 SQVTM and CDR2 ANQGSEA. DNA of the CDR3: TGCAGCGTTGGGGGGGGCGGCTACACCTTC. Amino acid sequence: CSVGGGGYTF. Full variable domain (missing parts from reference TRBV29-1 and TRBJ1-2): SAVISQKPSRDICQRGTSLTIQCQVDSQVTMMFWYRQQPGQSLTLIATANQGSEATYESGFVIDKFPISRPNLTFSTLTVSNMSPEDSSIYLCSVGGGGYTFGSGTRLTVV.

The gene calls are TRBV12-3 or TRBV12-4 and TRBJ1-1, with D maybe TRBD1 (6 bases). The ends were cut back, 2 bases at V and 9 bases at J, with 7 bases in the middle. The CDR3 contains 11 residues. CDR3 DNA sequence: TGTGCCAGCAGTTTAAGGGACAAAGCTTTCTTT. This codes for CASSLRDKAFF.

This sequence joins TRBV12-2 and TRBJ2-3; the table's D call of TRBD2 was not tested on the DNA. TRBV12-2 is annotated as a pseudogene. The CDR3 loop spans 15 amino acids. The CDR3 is CASRLVAGMTDTQYF. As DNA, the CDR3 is TGTGCAAGTCGCTTAGTAGCGGGAATGACAGATACGCAGTATTTT.

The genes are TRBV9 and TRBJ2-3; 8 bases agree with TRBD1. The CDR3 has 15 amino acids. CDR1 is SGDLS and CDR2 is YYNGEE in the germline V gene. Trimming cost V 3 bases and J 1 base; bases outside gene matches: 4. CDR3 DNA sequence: TGTGCCAGCAGCGCAACAGGGGGTGGCACAGATACGCAGTATTTT. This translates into CASSATGGGTDTQYF. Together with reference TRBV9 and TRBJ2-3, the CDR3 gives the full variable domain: DSGVTQTPKHLITATGQRVTLRCSPRSGDLSVYWYQQSLDQGLQFLIQYYNGEERAKGNILERFSAQQFPDLHSELNLSSLELGDSALYFCASSATGGGTDTQYFGPGTRLTVL.